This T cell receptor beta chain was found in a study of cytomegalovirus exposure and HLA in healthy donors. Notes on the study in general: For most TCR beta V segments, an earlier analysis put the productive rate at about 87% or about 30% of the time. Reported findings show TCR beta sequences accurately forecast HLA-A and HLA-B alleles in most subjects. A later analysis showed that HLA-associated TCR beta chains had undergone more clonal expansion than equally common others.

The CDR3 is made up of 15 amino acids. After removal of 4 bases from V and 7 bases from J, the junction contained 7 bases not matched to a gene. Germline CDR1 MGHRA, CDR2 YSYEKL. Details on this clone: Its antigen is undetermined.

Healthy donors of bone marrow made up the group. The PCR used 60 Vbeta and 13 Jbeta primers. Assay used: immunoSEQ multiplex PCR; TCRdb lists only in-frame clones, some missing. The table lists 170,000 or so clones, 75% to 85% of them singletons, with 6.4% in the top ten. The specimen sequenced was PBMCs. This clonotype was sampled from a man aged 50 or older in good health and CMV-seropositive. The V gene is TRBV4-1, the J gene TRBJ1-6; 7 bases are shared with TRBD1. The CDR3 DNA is TGCGCCAGCAGCCCTTGGACAGGTAACAATTCACCCCTCCACTTT. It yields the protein CASSPWTGNNSPLHF.